Sequencing of this TCR beta chain was carried out in a study of shared clonotypes between healthy human individuals. Study at large: CD4 naive and CD4 memory each took three plates per donor, while CD8 naive took two and CD8 memory one. The study's findings and limits: Sequencing depth was expected to influence donor clonotype sharing.

Tens of thousands of T cell genomes (roughly 0.2 ug DNA) went into each sorted-subset replicate. Method: immunoSEQ multiplex PCR; TCRdb's copy keeps in-frame clones and lacks some. The sample includes approximately 500,000 clones, 90% to 96% of them seen just once. With regard to this clone: No antigen is known for it.

Germline CDR1 SGDLS, CDR2 YYNGEE. The length of the CDR3 is 15 residues. V shed 4 bases, J shed 3 bases, and the junction held 5 bases outside the gene matches. Sample: naive CD4+ T cells sorted from blood. The subset is: CD45RA+ positively selected. The clonotype was recovered from a woman in her twenties or thirties in good health. The chain employs TRBV9 and TRBJ1-4; the match to TRBD1 covers 8 bases. CDR3 amino acids: CASSITGGANEKLFF. CDR3 nucleotide sequence: TGTGCCAGCAGCATAACAGGGGGGGCTAATGAAAAACTGTTTTTT.